These 29 T cell receptor beta chains were sequenced from one sample in a study of blood T cell repertoires in COVID-19. Assay used: immunoSEQ multiplex PCR; TCRdb lists only in-frame clones, some missing. The sample lists about 150,000 clones; approximately 88% were seen once. The specimen was peripheral blood. The source of these receptors is an older man with acute or convalescent COVID-19.

This clone showed up just once. The CDR3 here is CASRSRGHVNNEQFF. Written as DNA, the CDR3 is TGTGCCAGCCGATCGAGGGGGCATGTAAACAATGAGCAGTTCTTC. This chain connects TRBV11-1 to TRBJ2-1; 7 bases align to TRBD1. The CDR3 loop spans 15 amino acids. Germline CDR1 is SGHAT and CDR2 is FQDESV (reference sequence). V shed 8 bases, J shed 5 bases, and the junction held 12 bases outside the gene matches. The full variable domain, completed using reference TRBV11-1 and TRBJ2-1, is EAEVAQSPRYKITEKSQAVAFWCDPISGHATLYWYRQILGQGPELLVQFQDESVVDDSQLPKDRFSAERLKGVDSTLKIQPAELGDSAMYLCASRSRGHVNNEQFFGPGTRLTVL.

The J gene is TRBJ2-1, the V gene TRBV16; D not resolved. Germline CDR1 reads KGHSY; CDR2 reads FQNENV. The CDR3 runs 13 residues. V gave up 4 bases and J gave up 0 bases, with 4 bases separating them. CDR3: CASSPSSYNEQFF. In nucleotides, the CDR3 is TGTGCCAGCAGCCCCTCCTCCTACAATGAGCAGTTCTTC.

This rearrangement joins TRBV12-3 or TRBV12-4 to TRBJ1-2; TRBD1 might be the D (6 bases). The CDR3 is 13 residues long. V was trimmed by 0 bases and J by 6 bases, leaving 8 bases between them. The CDR3, as DNA: TGTGCCAGCAGTTTAGCAGGGGGAAATGGCTACACCTTC. It codes for CASSLAGGNGYTF.

The chain carries TRBV3-1 (or the pseudogene TRBV3-2) and TRBJ2-7; TRBD2 matches at 11 bases. The CDR3 is 17 residues long. Per germline, CDR1 LGHDT and CDR2 YNNKEL (reference sequence). J lost 2 bases, V lost 4 bases, and 10 bases had no gene match. The CDR3 DNA is TGTGCCAGCAGCCCCCGTCGGGGGACTAGCGGCACCTACGAGCAGTACTTC. It encodes CASSPRRGTSGTYEQYF.

V is TRBV7-2 and J is TRBJ2-7; TRBD1 matches 8 bases. Germline CDR1 SGHTA, CDR2 FQGNSA. With 4 bases clipped from V and 4 bases from J, the junction kept 3 bases outside the gene matches. The CDR3 extends over 13 amino acids. The DNA for the CDR3 is TGTGCCAGCAGCTCCCGGACAGGGTACGAGCAGTACTTC. Its translation is CASSSRTGYEQYF.

This sequence joins TRBV29-1 and TRBJ1-5, with 10 nucleotides matching TRBD1. The CDR3 sequence is 14 residues long. Trimming cost V 3 bases and J 5 bases; bases outside gene matches: 4. From germline, CDR1 is SQVTM and CDR2 ANQGSEA. CDR3 sequence: CSVEKGTGDQPQHF. In nucleotides, the CDR3 is TGCAGCGTTGAGAAGGGGACAGGGGATCAGCCCCAGCATTTT.

This clone was seen only a few times. The chain recombines TRBV7-9 with TRBJ2-7, with D hard to call. Trimming took 2 bases from V and 4 from J, leaving 12 bases between them. CDR1 and CDR2 (germline): SEHNR, FQNEAQ (reference sequence). The CDR3 consists of 14 residues. The CDR3 nucleotides read TGTGCCAGCAGCTTAAGCCCAGACTCATACGAGCAGTACTTC. Its protein is CASSLSPDSYEQYF.

The chain is built from TRBV28 and TRBJ2-5, with 8 bases matching TRBD1. The germline V gene encodes CDR1 MDHEN and CDR2 SYDVKM. The CDR3 is 13 amino acids. V was clipped by 8 bases and J by 3 bases; unmatched bases: 5. This CDR3 reads CASEDRDKETQYF. CDR3 in DNA: TGTGCCAGCGAGGACAGGGATAAAGAGACCCAGTACTTC.

This chain connects TRBV9 to TRBJ2-1, with TRBD1 identical over 8 bases. V shed 3 bases and J 6 bases; nucleotides not matched to a gene: 14. Germline CDR1 is SGDLS and CDR2 is YYNGEE. The CDR3 loop spans 17 amino acids. CDR3 DNA: TGTGCCAGCAGCGCGCCCTCCCAGGGGGCGCGTTCCAATGAGCAGTTCTTC. Translated, it gives CASSAPSQGARSNEQFF.

This clone turned up a few times. The DNA for the CDR3 is TGTGCCAGCAGCTTAGGGACAGCCTATTCACCCCTCCACTTT. This gives the protein CASSLGTAYSPLHF. V and J are TRBV7-2 and TRBJ1-6; tentative D call: TRBD1 (6 bases). This CDR3 comprises 14 residues. Trimming stripped 1 base from V and 8 bases from J, with 9 bases between. Germline V lookup: CDR1 SGHTA, CDR2 FQGNSA.

The chain combines TRBV5-1 with TRBJ1-4; a possible D gene is TRBD1 (6 bases). The length of the CDR3 is 15 residues. Germline loops: CDR1 SGHRS, CDR2 YFSETQ. V was pared by 4 bases and J by 8 bases, with 18 bases between. The CDR3 nucleotides read TGCGCCAGCAGCCAATCCGGGACAAGGCGCGAAAAACTGTTTTTT. Translating it yields CASSQSGTRREKLFF.

The chain links TRBV30 to TRBJ2-7; 9 nucleotides align to TRBD1. The germline V gene encodes CDR1 GTSNPN and CDR2 SVGIG (reference sequence). V lost 4 bases, J lost 2 bases, and 6 bases stayed unmatched. The CDR3 has 14 residues. The CDR3 spells CAWTKTGGTYEQYF. The CDR3 DNA sequence: TGTGCCTGGACCAAGACAGGGGGTACCTACGAGCAGTACTTC.

The rearrangement links TRBV10-1 to TRBJ1-5, with 8 bases that match TRBD1. The length of the CDR3 is 14 residues. CDR1 WNHNN and CDR2 SYGVQD come from the germline V gene (reference sequence). With 4 bases clipped from V and 3 bases from J, the junction kept 2 bases outside the gene matches. CDR3 nucleotide sequence: TGCGCCAGCAGTGCGGGACAGGTCAATCAGCCCCAGCATTTT. Translation gives CASSAGQVNQPQHF.

A few counts support this clone. The V gene is TRBV5-1, the J gene TRBJ1-3, with 7 nucleotides matching TRBD1. The germline CDR1 and CDR2 sequences are SGHRS and YFSETQ. The V segment lost 0 bases and the J segment 0 bases; nucleotides outside the gene matches: 9. The CDR3 contains 18 residues. The CDR3 is CASSLGSTGTFSGNTIYF. As DNA, the CDR3 is TGCGCCAGCAGCTTGGGATCGACAGGGACTTTCTCTGGAAACACCATATATTTT.

CDR3 region: CASSPSTSGRYNEQFF. The CDR3 DNA is TGTGCCAGCTCCCCCTCGACTAGCGGGAGGTACAATGAGCAGTTCTTC. The V call is TRBV18, the J call TRBJ2-1; 13 positions match TRBD2. With V trimmed by 6 bases and J by 4 bases, 6 bases remained unmatched. This CDR3 is built from 16 residues. CDR1 and CDR2 (germline): KGHSH, LQKENI.

The J gene is TRBJ1-5, the V gene TRBV27; the D gene is possibly TRBD1 (5 bases). The length of the CDR3 is 14 residues. V shed 5 bases and J shed 11 bases, with 19 bases lying between them. The germline V gene encodes CDR1 MNHEY and CDR2 SMNVEV (reference sequence). The CDR3 sequence is CASSRGGTPAAQHF. As DNA, the CDR3 is TGTGCCAGCAGTCGGGGGGGGACCCCAGCAGCCCAGCATTTT.

The chain combines TRBV10-3 with TRBJ1-2, with unresolved D. The ends were cut back, 0 bases at V and 2 bases at J, with 7 bases in the middle. The CDR3 has 14 amino acids. Per the germline V gene, CDR1 is ENHRY and CDR2 is SYGVKD. CDR3 bases: TGTGCCATCAGTGAGTCGCCACAGAACTATGGCTACACCTTC. Translating gives CAISESPQNYGYTF.

This chain uses TRBV12-5 with TRBJ2-2; no clear D gene. Trimming removed 7 bases from V and 0 bases from J, with 15 bases in between. Germline CDR1 LGHNT, CDR2 FRNRAP. CDR3 length: 16 amino acids. CDR3 loop: CASANSGAANTGELFF. In nucleotides, the CDR3 is TGTGCTAGTGCCAACTCTGGCGCGGCGAACACCGGGGAGCTGTTTTTT.

The chain employs TRBV28 and TRBJ2-3; D is ambiguous. This CDR3 contains 17 residues. Looked up from germline, CDR1 is MDHEN and CDR2 is SYDVKM. V shed 5 bases and J shed 0 bases, with 18 bases lying between them. This CDR3 reads CASSPTLRIASTDTQYF. The CDR3, as DNA: TGTGCCAGCAGTCCCACTTTGAGGATAGCCAGCACAGATACGCAGTATTTT.

The chain couples TRBV3-1 (or the pseudogene TRBV3-2) to TRBJ1-5, with a weak D call TRBD1 (5 bases). V gave up 1 base and J gave up 4 bases, with 8 bases separating them. This CDR3 has 14 amino acids. Per germline, CDR1 LGHDT and CDR2 YNNKEL (reference sequence). The CDR3 DNA sequence: TGTGCCAGCAGCCAAGGGAGGGGAAATCAGCCCCAGCATTTT. Its protein is CASSQGRGNQPQHF.

The chain links TRBV24-1 to TRBJ1-5; 7 nucleotides agree with TRBD1. The V segment lost 5 bases and the J segment 9 bases; nucleotides outside the gene matches: 9. Germline V gives CDR1 KGHDR, CDR2 SFDVKD. CDR3 length equals 14 residues. The CDR3 DNA follows: TGTGCCACCAGTGCACAGGGGCCCGGTGTGCCCCAGCATTTT. Its protein product is CATSAQGPGVPQHF.

V is TRBV5-5 and J is TRBJ1-2; possibly TRBD1 for D (5 bases). The V and J ends lost 0 bases and 8 bases respectively, with 26 bases between them. Germline V gives CDR1 SGHKS, CDR2 YYEKEE (reference sequence). The CDR3 is 18 amino acids. CDR3 sequence (DNA): TGTGCCAGCAGCTTGGGGCCCCGAGGGGAGCGGGCGAATAGGGGCTACACCTTC. Residues: CASSLGPRGERANRGYTF.

V and J are TRBV6-5 and TRBJ1-2, with 8 bases that match TRBD1. This CDR3 has 14 residues. The V and J ends lost 2 bases and 8 bases, in that order; junction bases with no gene match: 7. From germline, CDR1 is MNHEY and CDR2 SVGAGI. Here the CDR3 DNA reads TGTGCCAGCAGTTACGAACGGACAGGGAAAGGCTACACCTTC. Its protein is CASSYERTGKGYTF.

V gene TRBV7-9 combines with J gene TRBJ1-4, with a possible D match to TRBD1 (6 bases). Germline CDR1 reads SEHNR; CDR2 reads FQNEAQ (reference sequence). Trimming pared 7 bases from V and 5 bases from J, leaving 17 bases between. CDR3 size: 15 residues. CDR3 residues: CASNLDGGPNEKLFF. In nucleotides, the CDR3 is TGTGCCAGCAACCTCGACGGGGGGCCAAATGAAAAACTGTTTTTT.

V and J are TRBV7-3 and TRBJ2-1, with 8 bases lining up with TRBD2. The junction had 9 bases not matched to a gene; V was cut back by 3 bases and J by 8 bases. CDR3 length equals 15 residues. Germline lookup yields CDR1 SGHTA and CDR2 FQGTGA. The CDR3 here is CASSFRGTSGDEQFF. The CDR3 nucleotides are TGTGCCAGCAGCTTTCGCGGGACTAGTGGCGATGAGCAGTTCTTC.

The chain uses TRBV18 and TRBJ1-1; a possible D gene is TRBD1 (6 bases). The CDR3 extends over 15 amino acids. Trimming took off 3 bases at V and 4 bases at J, with 15 bases between the two ends. The germline V gene has CDR1 KGHSH and CDR2 LQKENI. CDR3 region: CASSPSGVLGTEAFF. In DNA form, the CDR3 reads TGTGCCAGCTCACCGTCAGGGGTTTTGGGCACTGAAGCTTTCTTT.

This clone was recorded a few times. The chain is built from TRBV25-1 and TRBJ1-1; TRBD1 agrees at 7 bases. The CDR3 runs 16 residues. The V gene's germline CDR1 is MGHDK and CDR2 SYGVNS. The junction had 12 bases not matched to a gene; V was cut back by 8 bases and J by 0 bases. The CDR3 DNA is TGTGCCAGCGGCCCTTCCGGGACAGTCATGAACACTGAAGCTTTCTTT. As protein: CASGPSGTVMNTEAFF. The entire variable domain, with the rest obtained from reference TRBV25-1 and TRBJ1-1, is as follows: EADIYQTPRYLVIGTGKKITLECSQTMGHDKMYWYQQDPGMELHLIHYSYGVNSTEKGDLSSESTVSRIRTEHFPLTLESARPSHTSQYLCASGPSGTVMNTEAFFGQGTRLTVV.

The chain carries TRBV3-1 (or the pseudogene TRBV3-2) and TRBJ2-3, with TRBD1 matching 12 bases. CDR3 length equals 18 residues. CDR1 and CDR2 (germline): LGHDT, YNNKEL (reference sequence). J was trimmed by 6 bases and V by 1 base; bases with no gene match: 11. CDR3 sequence (DNA): TGTGCCAGCAGCCAAGTATTGTTTGGGACAGGGGGCGGTGATACGCAGTATTTT. Translating it yields CASSQVLFGTGGGDTQYF.

The chain uses TRBV5-1 and TRBJ2-5; tentative D call: TRBD1 (6 bases). V was trimmed by 1 base and J by 1 base, leaving 11 bases between them. This CDR3 spans 15 amino acids. Germline V gene data show CDR1 as SGHRS and CDR2 as YFSETQ. For the CDR3, the DNA is TGCGCCAGCAGCTTGTGGGGGCCTAGCCAAGAGACCCAGTACTTC. Translated, it gives CASSLWGPSQETQYF.